These T cell receptor beta chains were read from a single sample in a study of tumor and adjacent non-tumor tissue in lung cancer. One entry per CDR3 protein, called by TCRdb with MiXCR from the multiplex PCR reads. Found here are 90,000 to 120,000 distinct CDR3 sequences, approximately 60% of them singletons; the top ten hold about 19%. The sample was distant non-tumor lung tissue. The receptors shown here come from a young man with non-small cell lung cancer. CDR3s include the opening cysteine and the closing phenylalanine or tryptophan. Each record gives: J gene, clone size, V gene, D gene, CDR3 protein, CDR3 DNA. D genes are given only for firm matches. Rows may omit the clone size; those that give it use once, few, many or a size class.

j_gene: TRBJ1-1
abundance: -
v_gene: TRBV12-3/TRBV12-4
d_gene: -
CDR3aa: CANSLIGNTEAFF
CDR3nt: TGTGCCAACAGCCTAATAGGGAACACTGAAGCTTTCTTT

j_gene: TRBJ2-7
abundance: -
v_gene: TRBV4-1
d_gene: -
CDR3aa: CTNSQDRGAYEQYF
CDR3nt: TGCACCAACAGCCAAGATCGGGGAGCCTACGAGCAGTACTTC

j_gene: TRBJ1-1
abundance: few
v_gene: TRBV11-2
d_gene: -
CDR3aa: CAGSLSEGRSSEAFF
CDR3nt: TGTGCCGGCAGCTTAAGTGAGGGTCGAAGCTCTGAAGCTTTCTTT

j_gene: TRBJ2-1
abundance: -
v_gene: TRBV7-8
d_gene: TRBD2
CDR3aa: CASSLKSAGTSRNEQFF
CDR3nt: TGTGCCAGCAGCTTAAAGTCTGCCGGGACTAGTCGCAATGAGCAGTTCTTC

j_gene: TRBJ2-3
abundance: -
v_gene: TRBV11-2
d_gene: -
CDR3aa: CASSSGQRSYTDMQYF
CDR3nt: TGTGCCAGCAGCTCAGGACAGCGTAGTTACACAGATATGCAGTATTTT

j_gene: TRBJ2-1
abundance: -
v_gene: TRBV6-5
d_gene: -
CDR3aa: CASNSQRPSEQFF
CDR3nt: TGTGCCAGCAATTCGCAGCGGCCCAGCGAGCAGTTCTTC

j_gene: TRBJ2-7
abundance: -
v_gene: TRBV5-6
d_gene: -
CDR3aa: CDSSSLWEGASHDQYF
CDR3nt: TGTGACAGCAGCTCCCTATGGGAGGGGGCCTCTCACGATCAGTACTTC

j_gene: TRBJ2-3
abundance: -
v_gene: TRBV6-1
d_gene: TRBD1
CDR3aa: CASNQDRDTDTQYF
CDR3nt: TGTGCCAGCAACCAGGACAGGGACACAGATACGCAGTATTTT

j_gene: TRBJ1-4
abundance: -
v_gene: TRBV4-2
d_gene: TRBD1
CDR3aa: CASSQDTGTGGEKLFF
CDR3nt: TGTGCCAGCAGCCAAGATACCGGGACAGGGGGTGAAAAACTGTTTTTT

j_gene: TRBJ2-5
abundance: few
v_gene: TRBV11-2
d_gene: -
CDR3aa: CASSSGRQETQYF
CDR3nt: TGTGCCAGCAGCTCGGGACGGCAAGAGACCCAGTACTTC

j_gene: TRBJ2-1
abundance: many
v_gene: TRBV24-1
d_gene: TRBD2
CDR3aa: CATSDGLASSSYNEQFF
CDR3nt: TGTGCCACCAGTGATGGACTAGCGAGTAGCTCCTACAATGAGCAGTTCTTC

j_gene: TRBJ2-3
abundance: -
v_gene: TRBV12-3/TRBV12-4
d_gene: TRBD1
CDR3aa: CASSQQQGQGFTDTEYF
CDR3nt: TGTGCCAGTAGTCAACAACAGGGACAGGGGTTCACAGATACGGAGTATTTT

j_gene: TRBJ1-1
abundance: -
v_gene: TRBV4-1
d_gene: TRBD1
CDR3aa: CANSPRQGNTEAFF
CDR3nt: TGCGCCAACAGCCCTAGACAGGGAAACACTGAAGCTTTCTTT

j_gene: TRBJ2-7
abundance: few
v_gene: TRBV11-2
d_gene: -
CDR3aa: CASSHLNSCEQYF
CDR3nt: TGTGCCAGCAGCCACCTTAACTCCTGCGAGCAGTACTTC

j_gene: TRBJ2-5
abundance: once
v_gene: TRBV4-1
d_gene: TRBD2
CDR3aa: CACSQDSDDGTSGRAQYF
CDR3nt: TGCGCCTGCAGCCAAGATTCGGACGACGGGACTAGCGGGAGGGCCCAGTACTTC

j_gene: TRBJ1-2
abundance: -
v_gene: TRBV6-7
d_gene: -
CDR3aa: CASSKRQYTF
CDR3nt: TGTGCCAGCAGTAAACGACAGTACACCTTC

j_gene: TRBJ2-5
abundance: many
v_gene: TRBV4-1
d_gene: TRBD2
CDR3aa: CASSQEGLAGGRGTQYF
CDR3nt: TGCGCCAGCAGCCAAGAAGGACTAGCGGGGGGCCGTGGGACCCAGTACTTC

j_gene: TRBJ2-7
abundance: -
v_gene: TRBV29-1
d_gene: -
CDR3aa: CRLEVSGTGQYF
CDR3nt: TGCAGGCTTGAAGTTAGCGGTACGGGGCAGTACTTC

j_gene: TRBJ2-1
abundance: -
v_gene: TRBV6-5
d_gene: -
CDR3aa: CASSYTSGVYNEQFF
CDR3nt: TGTGCCAGCAGTTACACTAGTGGGGTCTACAATGAGCAGTTCTTC

j_gene: TRBJ2-7
abundance: -
v_gene: TRBV4-1
d_gene: -
CDR3aa: CASSQDGGYKQYF
CDR3nt: TGCGCCAGCAGCCAAGATGGGGGCTACAAGCAGTATTTC

j_gene: TRBJ2-5
abundance: -
v_gene: TRBV11-2
d_gene: -
CDR3aa: CASSRGLAYEETQYF
CDR3nt: TGTGCCAGCAGCCGTGGACTCGCCTACGAAGAGACCCAGTACTTC

j_gene: TRBJ2-1
abundance: -
v_gene: TRBV20-1
d_gene: -
CDR3aa: CSVNPDRYNEQFF
CDR3nt: TGCAGTGTTAATCCGGACAGATACAATGAGCAGTTCTTC

j_gene: TRBJ1-5
abundance: -
v_gene: TRBV11-2
d_gene: -
CDR3aa: CASSLSGNWPQRF
CDR3nt: TGTGCCAGCAGCTTAAGCGGTAACTGGCCCCAGCGTTTT

j_gene: TRBJ1-3
abundance: -
v_gene: TRBV12-3/TRBV12-4
d_gene: -
CDR3aa: CASSRVWTGNTIYF
CDR3nt: TGTGCCAGCAGCCGCGTATGGACAGGAAACACCATATATTTT

j_gene: TRBJ1-5
abundance: -
v_gene: TRBV6-6
d_gene: -
CDR3aa: CVSSYSDSIQPQHF
CDR3nt: TGTGTCAGCAGTTACAGTGATAGCATTCAGCCCCAGCATTTT

j_gene: TRBJ2-1
abundance: -
v_gene: TRBV20-1
d_gene: TRBD2
CDR3aa: CSDRPGLAYNEQSF
CDR3nt: TGCAGTGATAGACCCGGACTAGCCTACAATGAGCAGTCCTTC

j_gene: TRBJ2-7
abundance: -
v_gene: TRBV29-1
d_gene: -
CDR3aa: CSVGKARYEQYF
CDR3nt: TGCAGCGTTGGAAAGGCGCGGTACGAGCAGTACTTC

j_gene: TRBJ2-3
abundance: -
v_gene: TRBV11-3
d_gene: -
CDR3aa: CASSLRRNSAGSTDTQYF
CDR3nt: TGTGCCAGCAGCTTACGCCGAAACTCAGCCGGGAGCACAGATACGCAGTATTTT

j_gene: TRBJ1-2
abundance: -
v_gene: TRBV11-3
d_gene: TRBD1
CDR3aa: CASSVGQRNYGYTF
CDR3nt: TGTGCCAGCAGCGTGGGACAGAGGAACTATGGCTACACTTTC

j_gene: TRBJ2-1
abundance: -
v_gene: TRBV11-2
d_gene: -
CDR3aa: CASSLGRNNEQFF
CDR3nt: TGTGCCAGCAGCTTGGGCAGAAACAATGAGCAGTTCTTC

j_gene: TRBJ1-2
abundance: -
v_gene: TRBV29-1
d_gene: -
CDR3aa: CTIESVTNYGYTF
CDR3nt: TGCACCATTGAGTCGGTGACTAACTATGGCTACACCTTC

j_gene: TRBJ2-5
abundance: -
v_gene: TRBV11-2
d_gene: TRBD2
CDR3aa: CASSQRGRLAGVQETQYF
CDR3nt: TGTGCCAGCAGCCAGAGAGGGCGTCTAGCGGGGGTCCAAGAGACCCAGTACTTC

j_gene: TRBJ2-7
abundance: -
v_gene: TRBV11-1
d_gene: TRBD1
CDR3aa: CASSPKDRGSYEQYF
CDR3nt: TGTGCCAGCAGCCCAAAGGACAGGGGATCCTATGAGCAGTACTTC

j_gene: TRBJ1-4
abundance: -
v_gene: TRBV5-4
d_gene: -
CDR3aa: CASSFRRNEKLFF
CDR3nt: TGTGCCAGCAGCTTCCGAAGGAATGAAAAACTGTTTTTT

j_gene: TRBJ1-1
abundance: many
v_gene: TRBV29-1
d_gene: TRBD1
CDR3aa: CSAAQGENTEAFF
CDR3nt: TGCAGCGCCGCCCAGGGGGAGAACACTGAAGCTTTCTTT

j_gene: TRBJ2-2
abundance: -
v_gene: TRBV11-2
d_gene: TRBD1
CDR3aa: CASGLGGTGLDGELFF
CDR3nt: TGTGCCAGCGGCTTAGGGGGGACAGGGCTGGACGGGGAGCTGTTTTTT

j_gene: TRBJ2-5
abundance: -
v_gene: TRBV20-1
d_gene: -
CDR3aa: CNALQEIQYF
CDR3nt: TGCAATGCGCTTCAAGAGATCCAGTACTTC

j_gene: TRBJ1-4
abundance: -
v_gene: TRBV11-2
d_gene: -
CDR3aa: CASSPPGSGANERPFF
CDR3nt: TGTGCCAGCAGCCCCCCCGGCTCGGGGGCAAATGAAAGACCGTTTTTT

j_gene: TRBJ2-3
abundance: -
v_gene: TRBV24-1
d_gene: TRBD2
CDR3aa: CASSDPSTSGKDDTQYF
CDR3nt: TGTGCCTCCAGTGATCCCTCGACTAGCGGGAAGGATGATACGCAGTATTTT

j_gene: TRBJ1-1
abundance: -
v_gene: TRBV20-1
d_gene: -
CDR3aa: CSAYDRLNTEAFF
CDR3nt: TGCAGTGCTTACGACAGATTGAACACTGAAGCTTTCTTT

j_gene: TRBJ1-3
abundance: few
v_gene: TRBV20-1
d_gene: -
CDR3aa: CSAKQQFWNTIYF
CDR3nt: TGCAGTGCTAAGCAACAGTTTTGGAACACCATATATTTT

j_gene: TRBJ2-1
abundance: few
v_gene: TRBV24-1
d_gene: TRBD2
CDR3aa: CPTSNAGTSGYNEQFF
CDR3nt: TGTCCCACCAGTAACGCCGGGACTAGCGGGTACAATGAGCAGTTCTTC

j_gene: TRBJ2-4
abundance: -
v_gene: TRBV11-2
d_gene: -
CDR3aa: CTSTYGGRGNNQYF
CDR3nt: TGTACCAGCACCTACGGGGGGCGAGGAAACAATCAGTACTTC

j_gene: TRBJ2-7
abundance: once
v_gene: TRBV29-1
d_gene: -
CDR3aa: CSVTPAFYEQYF
CDR3nt: TGCAGCGTTACCCCGGCTTTCTACGAGCAATACTTC

j_gene: TRBJ1-1
abundance: -
v_gene: TRBV7-8
d_gene: -
CDR3aa: CVSSSQTANTEAFF
CDR3nt: TGTGTCAGCAGCTCCCAGACAGCGAACACTGAAGCTTTCTTT

j_gene: TRBJ2-7
abundance: -
v_gene: TRBV4-2
d_gene: -
CDR3aa: CASSPAPESEYERYF
CDR3nt: TGTGCCAGCAGCCCCGCCCCGGAGTCGGAGTACGAGCGGTACTTC

j_gene: TRBJ1-5
abundance: once
v_gene: TRBV20-1
d_gene: -
CDR3aa: CRATDDGAQHF
CDR3nt: TGCAGAGCTACTGACGACGGGGCCCAGCATTTT

j_gene: TRBJ1-6
abundance: once
v_gene: TRBV4-3
d_gene: -
CDR3aa: CTRSQQFDSSYNSPLHF
CDR3nt: TGCACCCGGAGCCAGCAGTTTGACAGCTCCTATAATTCACCCCTCCACTTT

j_gene: TRBJ2-3
abundance: -
v_gene: TRBV10-3
d_gene: TRBD2
CDR3aa: CAIRSGTTDVQYF
CDR3nt: TGTGCCATCAGAAGCGGGACGACAGATGTGCAGTATTTT

j_gene: TRBJ2-5
abundance: many
v_gene: TRBV20-1
d_gene: TRBD2
CDR3aa: CSAYDLAGTTQSTQYF
CDR3nt: TGCAGTGCTTACGACCTAGCGGGAACAACGCAATCGACCCAGTACTTC

j_gene: TRBJ2-2
abundance: -
v_gene: TRBV11-2
d_gene: -
CDR3aa: CANSRQTGSPWELFF
CDR3nt: TGTGCCAACAGCCGTCAAACGGGTTCACCCTGGGAGCTGTTTTTT

j_gene: TRBJ2-5
abundance: few
v_gene: TRBV18
d_gene: TRBD2
CDR3aa: CASSPGLAVETQYF
CDR3nt: TGTGCCAGCTCACCGGGACTAGCGGTCGAGACCCAGTACTTC

j_gene: TRBJ2-7
abundance: many
v_gene: TRBV5-1
d_gene: -
CDR3aa: CASSLGPGDYEQYF
CDR3nt: TGCGCCAGCAGCTTGGGGCCAGGGGACTACGAGCAGTACTTC